This TCR beta chain emerged from a study of T-cell reconstitution after alpha-beta-depleted transplantation in children. Molecular barcoding with unique molecular identifiers was used for the TCRbeta library. TCRdb fed the PCR reads into MiXCR, producing one record per CDR3 protein. The data show 610,000 or so distinct CDR3 sequences, 25% to 30% seen once. Germline loops: CDR1 MGHDK, CDR2 SYGVNS. V lost 6 bases and J lost 12, with 26 bases in between. This CDR3 has 16 residues. Turning to this clonotype: Its antigen remains unknown.

Findings and limits, study-wide: A year post-transplant, T-cell counts and diversity derived mostly from newly produced T cells. After transplant, at about two months, alpha-beta T cells were reportedly derived from several hundred expanded graft clones.

The source was PBMCs, collected before TCRalphabeta/CD19-depleted stem cell transplant. This rearrangement joins TRBV25-1 to TRBJ2-2; D is possibly TRBD2 (7 bases). This receptor was taken from a boy in the first two years of life with Wiskott-Aldrich syndrome, due to receive a stem cell transplant. The CDR3 DNA reads TGTGCCAGCAGCTTTCCCCCCACACAGGGAGCGGGACAGCTGTTTTTT. Its translation: CASSFPPTQGAGQLFF.